A single sample is the source of the 10 T cell receptor beta chains below, sequenced in a study of control samples from healthy donors and cancer patients (TCRdb year 2020). Library prep was done by the immunoSEQ multiplex PCR assay. TCRdb took this table from immuneACCESS and kept in-frame rearrangements with V and J called. Such tables lack part of the clones; where checked against another copy, unresolved V genes explain under half of the gap, and the rest is unexplained. A total of about 130,000 clones appear in this sample, around nine tenths of them only once. The ten top clones hold roughly 2.7% of the sample. The sequenced material came from blood. These receptors came from a man aged 40-49 years in good health.

V usage is TRBV14 and J usage is TRBJ2-7, with D perhaps matching TRBD2 (5 bases). CDR1 and CDR2 (germline): SGHDN, FVKESK. The CDR3 runs 13 residues. V was trimmed by 4 bases and J by 7 bases, leaving 14 bases between them. CDR3 amino acids: CASSPSGNGEQYF. CDR3 DNA: TGTGCCAGCAGCCCTTCGGGGAACGGAGAGCAGTACTTC.

V and J are TRBV9 and TRBJ2-2; 7 bases align to TRBD2. V lost 3 bases to trimming and J lost 6 bases; unmatched junction nucleotides: 17. Germline CDR1 reads SGDLS; CDR2 reads YYNGEE. This CDR3 region has 18 residues. The CDR3 region has the DNA TGTGCCAGCAGCGCTCGACCCTTGACTAGCCCGATCGCCGGGGAGCTGTTTTTT. Its translation is CASSARPLTSPIAGELFF.

The rearrangement uses TRBV19 and TRBJ1-5; no firm D call. Germline assignment: CDR1 LNHDA and CDR2 SQIVND (reference sequence). Trimming shortened V by 0 bases and J by 9 bases, and 15 bases separated the two germline ends. CDR3 length equals 15 residues. The chain's CDR3 is CASSIDQGPRSPQHF. CDR3 coding DNA: TGTGCCAGTAGTATAGATCAAGGGCCCCGTTCGCCCCAGCATTTT.

This clone was picked up a small number of times. This chain uses TRBV4-2 with TRBJ2-7; TRBD2 matches at 7 bases. Losses at the gene ends were 0 bases for V and 0 bases for J; bases not matched to a gene: 14. The CDR3 contains 19 residues. The germline V gene has CDR1 LGHNA and CDR2 YNFKEQ. DNA for the CDR3: TGTGCCAGCAGCCAAGATTTCCGCGGGGAGCGGGGTGTCTCCTACGAGCAGTACTTC. It is translated as CASSQDFRGERGVSYEQYF.

V is TRBV19 and J is TRBJ2-5; 11 positions match TRBD2. Germline lookup yields CDR1 LNHDA and CDR2 SQIVND (reference sequence). This CDR3 is built from 15 residues. The V gene end was trimmed by 8 bases and the J gene end by 5 bases; junction bases not matched to a gene: 10. The CDR3 is CASSKTSGETETQYF. As DNA, the CDR3 is TGTGCCAGTTCTAAGACTAGCGGGGAGACTGAGACCCAGTACTTC. Combining the CDR3 with reference TRBV19 and TRBJ2-5 gives the whole variable domain DGGITQSPKYLFRKEGQNVTLSCEQNLNHDAMYWYRQDPGQGLRLIYYSQIVNDFQKGDIAEGYSVSREKKESFPLTVTSAQKNPTAFYLCASSKTSGETETQYFGPGTRLLVL.

The V gene is TRBV27, the J gene TRBJ1-1; D not certain. The V gene's germline CDR1 is MNHEY and CDR2 SMNVEV (reference sequence). The V end was cut by 3 bases, the J end by 6 bases, with 14 bases between. This CDR3 has 14 residues. The CDR3 DNA sequence: TGTGCCAGCAGTTTTCAAGGGTTAAGGGCTGAAGCTTTCTTT. Amino acid sequence: CASSFQGLRAEAFF.

This clone was counted a few times. The rearrangement uses TRBV7-8 and TRBJ2-1, with 10 positions matching TRBD2. The V gene's germline CDR1 is SGHVS and CDR2 FQNEAQ. V was clipped by 5 bases and J by 7 bases; unmatched bases: 5. CDR3 length: 14 residues. The CDR3 DNA reads as TGTGCCAGCAGCGGGAGCGGGGGGGCAAATGAGCAGTTCTTC. Protein product: CASSGSGGANEQFF. The complete variable domain, with remaining parts taken from reference TRBV7-8 and TRBJ2-1, reads GAGVSQSPRYKVAKRGQDVALRCDPISGHVSLFWYQQALGQGPEFLTYFQNEAQLDKSGLPSDRFFAERPEGSVSTLKIQRTQQEDSAVYLCASSGSGGANEQFFGPGTRLTVL.

The gene calls are TRBV7-9 and TRBJ2-7, with 8 nucleotides matching TRBD2. Germline loops: CDR1 SEHNR, CDR2 FQNEAQ (reference sequence). The CDR3 length is 16 residues. The ends lost 5 bases at V and 3 bases at J; junction bases unmatched: 12. This CDR3 is CASSPPRGVNLYEQYF. The CDR3 region has the DNA TGTGCCAGCAGCCCCCCGCGGGGGGTTAACCTCTACGAGCAGTACTTC.

The table lists this clone with a few counts. V usage is TRBV10-1 and J usage is TRBJ2-3, with unresolved D. The CDR3 totals 13 residues. V lost 4 bases to trimming and J lost 0 bases, with 5 bases between them. Germline assignment: CDR1 WNHNN and CDR2 SYGVQD (reference sequence). The CDR3 DNA reads as TGCGCCAGCAGTGTGTTCAGCACAGATACGCAGTATTTT. Protein: CASSVFSTDTQYF.

This clone has just one count. V gene TRBV3-1 (or the pseudogene TRBV3-2) combines with J gene TRBJ2-3, with TRBD2 matching 8 bases. CDR1 is LGHDT and CDR2 is YNNKEL in the germline V gene (reference sequence). The V segment lost 6 bases and the J segment 1 base; nucleotides outside the gene matches: 9. The CDR3 loop spans 16 amino acids. The DNA for the CDR3 is TGTGCCAGCAGTCCTAGCTGGCGGGGGGGCACAGATACGCAGTATTTT. It is translated as CASSPSWRGGTDTQYF.